The clone carrying this TCR beta chain showed up just a few times. Its specificity is not known. The entry originates in a study of beta chain features in type 1 diabetes. Broader study findings: TCRB CDR3s were moderately but significantly shorter in Type 1 diabetes patients in all four CD4+ subsets.

The V gene end was trimmed by 0 bases and the J gene end by 1 base; junction bases not matched to a gene: 3. The CDR3 spans 16 residues. Looked up from germline, CDR1 is SGHDN and CDR2 is FVKESK. Since all of the isolated RNA was reverse transcribed, expressed TCRB transcripts were what got sequenced. Regulatory, naive and central memory T cell samples averaged approximately 3.8 million reads. Here immunoSEQ multiplex PCR was the method, and the copy in TCRdb shows in-frame clones only, minus some. The sample contains 150,000 or so clones, roughly 60% of which appear only once. The sequenced sample was naive CD4+ T cells from blood. The rearrangement links TRBV14 to TRBJ2-3; TRBD1 matches 8 bases. The receptor was isolated from a man aged 30-40 years with type 1 diabetes. CDR3 protein: CASSQERTGRTDTQYF. The CDR3 region has the DNA TGTGCCAGCAGCCAAGAGCGGACAGGGCGCACAGATACGCAGTATTTT.